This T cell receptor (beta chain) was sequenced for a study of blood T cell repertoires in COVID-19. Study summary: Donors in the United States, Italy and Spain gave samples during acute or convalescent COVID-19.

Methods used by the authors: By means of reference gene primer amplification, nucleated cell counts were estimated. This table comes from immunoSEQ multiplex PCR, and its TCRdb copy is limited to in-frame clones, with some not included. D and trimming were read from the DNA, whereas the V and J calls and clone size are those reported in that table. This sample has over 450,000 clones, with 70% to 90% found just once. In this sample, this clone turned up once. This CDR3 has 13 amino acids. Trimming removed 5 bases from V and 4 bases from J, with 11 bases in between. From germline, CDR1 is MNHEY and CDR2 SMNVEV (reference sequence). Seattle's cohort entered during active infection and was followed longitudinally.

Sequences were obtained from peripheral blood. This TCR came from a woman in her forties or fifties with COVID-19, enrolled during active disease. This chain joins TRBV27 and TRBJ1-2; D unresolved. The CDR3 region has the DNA TGTGCCAGCAGTAGCGGGCGCGGCTATGGCTACACCTTC. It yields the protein CASSSGRGYGYTF.